This T cell receptor beta chain was captured by sequencing in a study of T cell repertoires in cytomegalovirus infection. Study results and caveats: Carriers of CMV and the relevant HLA type were discriminated by public TCR beta frequency. The ex vivo response was dominated by HLA-C-restricted CMV-specific TCR beta clonotypes.

Note on this clonotype: The antigen is not known.

Deletions cut 6 bases from V and 0 bases from J, with 11 bases between. The CDR3 is 15 amino acids. CDR1 is LGHNT, CDR2 FRNRAP, per germline. TCRdb reprocessed the reads via MiXCR and lists one record per CDR3 protein. The profile covers about 110,000 distinct CDR3 sequences, with roughly 39% appearing a single time and approximately 74% taken by the ten largest. This chain joins TRBV12-5 and TRBJ2-2; D is perhaps TRBD2 (6 bases). The material sequenced was CD8+ T cells from cultured PBMCs, taken from culture after CMV antigen stimulation. The TCR was taken from a human donor in good health (CMV status not recorded). Some clones in this sample may be carry-over from other donors' samples. The CDR3 loop reads CASGRDSSNTGELFF. In nucleotides, the CDR3 is TGTGCTAGTGGCCGGGACTCCTCGAACACCGGGGAGCTGTTTTTT.